The 13 T cell receptor beta chains below all came from one sample that was sequenced in a study of molecular identifiers for immune sequencing clone quantification. One entry per CDR3 protein, called by TCRdb with MiXCR from the PCR reads. Among about 630,000 distinct CDR3 sequences listed, 25% were seen once. Sequenced material: naive CD8+ T cells from blood, with Jurkat cell RNA spiked in. The subset is: FACS-sorted CD8+CD4-CCR7+CD45RA+ naive T cells. These receptors came from a human donor in good health. Some libraries in this study had Jurkat cell RNA spiked in.

In its sample, this clonotype was seen a few times. The V call is TRBV5-6, the J call TRBJ2-3, with 12 bases that match TRBD2. The V gene's germline CDR1 is SGHDT and CDR2 YYEEEE. This CDR3 has 17 residues. V lost 4 bases and J lost 2; bases outside the gene matches: 8. CDR3 bases: TGTGCCAGCAGCCGACTAGCGGGGGACCCTTTCACAGATACGCAGTATTTT. Translating gives CASSRLAGDPFTDTQYF.

The chain carries TRBV11-2 and TRBJ1-1, with D uncertain. This CDR3 is built from 13 residues. CDR1 and CDR2 from the germline V gene are SGHAT and FQNNGV. Trimming removed 4 bases from V and 4 bases from J, with 10 bases in between. The CDR3 nucleotides are TGTGCCAGCAGCTCCGTGATGGGCACTGAAGCTTTCTTT. This encodes CASSSVMGTEAFF. Full variable domain (rest looked up from reference TRBV11-2 and TRBJ1-1): EAGVAQSPRYKIIEKRQSVAFWCNPISGHATLYWYQQILGQGPKLLIQFQNNGVVDDSQLPKDRFSAERLKGVDSTLKIQPAKLEDSAVYLCASSSVMGTEAFFGQGTRLTVV.

The chain joins TRBV29-1 to TRBJ2-1; possible D gene TRBD2, 5 bases. The V end lost 5 bases, the J end lost 6 bases, and 17 bases lay between the germline ends. The CDR3 spans 14 residues. Germline CDR1 SQVTM, CDR2 ANQGSEA. The CDR3 DNA is TGCAGCGTTATTTTACGGGGTACGGGCAATGAGCAGTTCTTC. Translated, it gives CSVILRGTGNEQFF.

The chain couples TRBV7-9 to TRBJ1-2; no firm D call. CDR1 and CDR2 from the germline V gene are SEHNR and FQNEAQ (reference sequence). The CDR3 has 14 residues. With 2 bases removed from V and 2 bases from J, the gap between germline ends came to 9 bases. The CDR3 reads CASSLLDLNYGYTF. DNA of the CDR3: TGTGCCAGCAGCTTACTCGATCTGAACTATGGCTACACCTTC.

The rearrangement uses TRBV6-5 and TRBJ2-7; tentative D call: TRBD1 (5 bases). Germline V gives CDR1 MNHEY, CDR2 SVGAGI. V was trimmed by 6 bases and J by 3 bases, leaving 18 bases between them. The CDR3 covers 15 residues. The CDR3 spells CASRPRAWGSYEQYF. CDR3 in DNA: TGTGCCAGCAGACCCCGAGCGTGGGGCAGCTACGAGCAGTACTTC.

This clonotype was found many times. The junction does not match germline at one end; this may be a read error. The V and J genes are TRBV12-3 or TRBV12-4 and TRBJ2-7; the D is unclear. The CDR3 is made up of 12 amino acids. CDR3 nucleotide sequence: TGTGCCAGCAGCTTAGTTTTCTACGAGCAGTACTTC. Protein sequence: CASSLVFYEQYF.

At least ten counts were recorded for this clonotype. The chain joins TRBV4-1 to TRBJ1-2; D might be TRBD1 (5 bases). This CDR3 has 15 amino acids. Trimming removed 2 bases from V and 5 bases from J, with 15 bases in between. Germline values: CDR1 MGHRA, CDR2 YSYEKL. The CDR3 protein is CASSQLSRAEYGYTF. CDR3 sequence (DNA): TGCGCCAGCAGCCAACTCTCCAGGGCAGAATATGGCTACACCTTC.

This clonotype was observed at least ten times. The J gene is TRBJ2-7, the V gene TRBV5-1; D is perhaps TRBD2 (5 bases). The V gene's germline CDR1 is SGHRS and CDR2 YFSETQ. V lost 1 base and J lost 3, with 17 bases in between. CDR3 size: 16 residues. CDR3 sequence (DNA): TGCGCCAGCAGCTTGTCCCCCGAGACTACTTACTACGAGCAGTACTTC. Residues: CASSLSPETTYYEQYF.

In its sample, this clonotype was seen a few times. Mismatch with germline at one junction end may stem from a read error. V usage is TRBV28 and J usage is TRBJ2-3; D remains ambiguous. CDR3 size: 10 residues. From germline, CDR1 is MDHEN and CDR2 SYDVKM. CDR3 sequence reads: CPSDIGFQYF. In nucleotides, the CDR3 is TGTCCCAGTGATATAGGGTTCCAGTATTTT.

This rearrangement joins TRBV29-1 to TRBJ1-3, with TRBD1 identical over 9 bases. From germline, CDR1 is SQVTM and CDR2 ANQGSEA. The CDR3 contains 13 residues. Trimming cost V 7 bases and J 4 bases; bases outside gene matches: 5. The CDR3 sequence: CSARTGAGNTIYF. CDR3 DNA sequence: TGCAGCGCTAGGACAGGGGCGGGAAACACCATATATTTT.

The chain couples TRBV27 to TRBJ1-5; D may be TRBD1 (5 bases). CDR1 MNHEY and CDR2 SMNVEV come from the germline V gene (reference sequence). Trimming shortened V by 2 bases and J by 4 bases, and 12 bases separated the two germline ends. The CDR3 is made up of 15 amino acids. DNA for the CDR3: TGTGCCAGCAGTTTAGTGGGACTGATAAATCAGCCCCAGCATTTT. This codes for CASSLVGLINQPQHF.

This clonotype appeared once. This sequence may be a read error, since a much larger clone differs from it by one base. V and J are TRBV15 and TRBJ1-1, with a weak D call TRBD1 (6 bases). The CDR3 consists of 16 residues. The germline V gene encodes CDR1 LNHNV and CDR2 YYDKDF (reference sequence). The CDR3 region has the DNA TGTGCCGCCAGCAAGGACAGTAGCGCTATGAACACTGAAGCTTTCTTT. Amino acid sequence: CAASKDSSAMNTEAFF.

Many counts were recorded for this clonotype. The chain couples TRBV7-9 to TRBJ1-1; D gene unclear. V dropped 4 bases and J dropped 2 bases, with 5 bases sitting between them. The CDR3 is 12 amino acids. Germline CDR1 is SEHNR and CDR2 is FQNEAQ (reference sequence). The CDR3 DNA reads as TGTGCCAGCAGCTCCTACAACACTGAAGCTTTCTTT. It yields the protein CASSSYNTEAFF.